Following are 2 T cell receptor beta chains from one sample sequenced in a study of OX40 agonist ivuxolimab in advanced cancers. Profiled with immunoSEQ multiplex PCR; TCRdb holds only in-frame clones, not every one. The profile shows 72,000 or so clones, almost 90% of them singletons. Sequencing used CD4+ or CD8+ T cells sorted from blood, obtained in a trial of the OX40 agonist ivuxolimab. The origin of the receptors is an adult with an advanced solid tumor such as melanoma, head and neck, liver or kidney cancer.

This chain joins TRBV5-6 and TRBJ2-3; 8 bases are shared with TRBD1. Germline V gene data show CDR1 as SGHDT and CDR2 as YYEEEE. The CDR3 totals 16 residues. Unmatched junction bases numbered 10, after V lost 3 bases and J lost 4 bases. The CDR3 DNA is TGTGCCAGCAGCTCCTCCGGGACAGGATGGGCAGATACGCAGTATTTT. Its translation: CASSSSGTGWADTQYF.

The chain combines TRBV6-1 with TRBJ1-2, with 10 bases fitting TRBD1. Unmatched junction bases numbered 16, after V lost 4 bases and J lost 8 bases. The CDR3 has 17 amino acids. Germline V gene lookup returns CDR1 MNHNS and CDR2 SASEGT. The CDR3 region has the DNA TGTGCCAGCAGTGCCGGGACAGGGGCGACTGTCCACCAAGGCTACACCTTC. Its protein is CASSAGTGATVHQGYTF.